The entry that follows covers one TCR beta chain sequence. Its target is unknown. Expressed TCRB transcripts got sequenced, as all isolated RNA was reverse transcribed. Generated by immunoSEQ multiplex PCR, the TCRdb table keeps only in-frame clones and is missing some. This table holds under 350,000 clones, roughly 8% found once. The data were taken from a study of beta chain features in type 1 diabetes. CD45RO/CCR7/CD25/CD127/CD95/CD27 separated CD4+ naive, central memory, regulatory and stem cell-like memory cells by sorting. Germline V gives CDR1 SGHNT, CDR2 YYREEE (reference sequence). The CDR3 runs 15 residues. The V and J ends lost 3 bases and 2 bases respectively, with 14 bases between them. Study-level points and caveats: All four CD4+ subsets of Type 1 diabetes patients contained TCRB CDR3s that were moderately but significantly shorter.

Sample: central memory CD4+ T cells from blood. The V and J genes are TRBV5-4 and TRBJ2-5, with D unresolved. The clonotype comes from a woman younger than 35 in good health. The CDR3 loop is CASSSLGKAQETQYF. DNA of the CDR3: TGTGCCAGCAGCTCCCTCGGCAAGGCACAAGAGACCCAGTACTTC.